The 13 T cell receptor beta chains in this list originate from one sample, sequenced in a study of CD8 T cells in Susac syndrome. About 0.5 to 1 ug RNA was reverse transcribed with random hexamers. TCRdb passed the immunoSEQ multiplex PCR reads through MiXCR, listing each CDR3 protein once. The table lists roughly 200,000 distinct CDR3 sequences, approximately 93% of them singletons, with 0.1% to 0.12% in the top ten. The specimen was CD4+ T cells from PBMCs. Receptors were obtained from a human donor in good health.

This clonotype has only one observation. The V call is TRBV21-1, the J call TRBJ2-6; whether TRBD1, the table's D call, matches the DNA was not checked. TRBV21-1 is tagged as a pseudogene. The CDR3 covers 16 residues. The DNA of the CDR3 is TGTGCCAGCAGCGCCACAGGGTACTCTGGGGCCAACGTCCTGACTTTC. Its translation: CASSATGYSGANVLTF.

The genes are TRBV15 and TRBJ2-1; no definite D call. CDR1 and CDR2 from the germline V gene are LNHNV and YYDKDF (reference sequence). This CDR3 has 12 residues. Trimming removed 5 bases from V and 13 bases from J, with 15 bases in between. The CDR3 nucleotides read TGTGCCACCAGCCGGGTTCGACAAAGACAGTTCTTC. Amino acid sequence: CATSRVRQRQFF.

In this sample, this clonotype turned up a few times. This chain connects TRBV19 to TRBJ2-6, with TRBD1 as a possible D gene (6 bases). Germline lookup yields CDR1 LNHDA and CDR2 SQIVND (reference sequence). The CDR3 has 14 amino acids. V shed 6 bases and J shed 0 bases, with 6 bases lying between them. The CDR3 here is CASRDSSGANVLTF. The DNA of the CDR3 is TGTGCCAGTAGGGACAGCTCTGGGGCCAACGTCCTGACTTTC.

The V call is TRBV27, the J call TRBJ2-1, with a possible D match to TRBD1 (6 bases). V was trimmed by 6 bases and J by 7 bases, leaving 13 bases between them. Germline V gene lookup returns CDR1 MNHEY and CDR2 SMNVEV (reference sequence). The CDR3 runs to 13 residues. CDR3 in DNA: TGTGCCAGCAGCCACGGCAGGGGTAATGAGCAGTTCTTC. Amino acids: CASSHGRGNEQFF.

The rearrangement uses TRBV6-6 and TRBJ2-1, with TRBD2 matching 8 bases. This CDR3 region has 13 residues. V trimming: 7 bases; J trimming: 8 bases; junction bases outside the gene matches: 7. Germline CDR1 reads MNHNY; CDR2 reads SVGAGI (reference sequence). CDR3 in DNA: TGTGCCAGCACCTGGACTAGCTGGGATGAGCAGTTCTTC. Translated: CASTWTSWDEQFF.

The chain carries TRBV24-1 and TRBJ2-1; no definite D call. The CDR3 sequence is 16 residues long. Germline assignment: CDR1 KGHDR and CDR2 SFDVKD. V lost 3 bases to trimming and J lost 11 bases, with 22 bases between them. CDR3 protein: CATSDPGRAAQGKQFF. CDR3 in DNA: TGTGCCACCAGTGATCCGGGCCGGGCAGCCCAAGGGAAGCAGTTCTTC.

The chain couples TRBV12-3 or TRBV12-4 to TRBJ2-6, with 12 nucleotides matching TRBD2. The CDR3 spans 19 residues. V was pared by 2 bases and J by 3 bases, with 8 bases of the junction left unmatched. The CDR3 nucleotides read TGTGCCAGCAGTTTAATACGTCTAGCGGGGGGGCGTGGGGCCAACGTCCTGACTTTC. It encodes CASSLIRLAGGRGANVLTF.

The chain combines TRBV9 with TRBJ1-1; D is possibly TRBD1 (5 bases). CDR1 is SGDLS, CDR2 YYNGEE, per germline. The CDR3 has 15 amino acids. The V gene lost 3 bases and the J gene lost 3 bases, with 15 bases spanning the gap. The CDR3 here is CASSAGTLGDTEAFF. In nucleotides, the CDR3 is TGTGCCAGCAGCGCCGGGACGTTGGGGGACACTGAAGCTTTCTTT.

V and J are TRBV7-2 and TRBJ1-1; TRBD1 might be the D (6 bases). The germline V gene has CDR1 SGHTA and CDR2 FQGNSA. Trimming stripped 4 bases from V and 2 bases from J, with 11 bases between. The CDR3 consists of 14 residues. The CDR3 sequence: CASSSQGSNTEAFF. CDR3 sequence (DNA): TGTGCCAGCAGCTCACAGGGTAGTAACACTGAAGCTTTCTTT.

The V call is TRBV2, the J call TRBJ2-1, with D unclear. This CDR3 is 15 amino acids long. Trimming took off 2 bases at V and 0 bases at J, with 8 bases between the two ends. The V gene's germline CDR1 is SNHLY and CDR2 FYNNEI. This CDR3 reads CASSEWGSSYNEQFF. In DNA form, the CDR3 reads TGTGCCAGCAGTGAATGGGGTTCCTCCTACAATGAGCAGTTCTTC.

This clonotype was observed once. The chain links TRBV7-2 to TRBJ1-2; 7 positions match TRBD1. The trim removed 1 base at V and 7 bases at J, leaving 3 bases unmatched. Germline V CDR1 and CDR2: SGHTA, FQGNSA. The CDR3 length is 13 residues. DNA of the CDR3: TGTGCCAGCAGCTTAGATCGACAGGGTGGCTACACCTTC. Protein product: CASSLDRQGGYTF.

The chain carries TRBV28 and TRBJ2-7, with D unclear. CDR3 length equals 15 residues. CDR1 and CDR2 (germline): MDHEN, SYDVKM. Trimming removed 3 bases from V and 0 bases from J, with 12 bases in between. Here the CDR3 DNA reads TGTGCCAGCAGTTTCGTGGGCGCCATCTCCTACGAGCAGTACTTC. Translated, it gives CASSFVGAISYEQYF.

The chain has TRBV2 and TRBJ2-2, with D possibly called TRBD1 or TRBD2 (5 bases each). CDR1 SNHLY and CDR2 FYNNEI come from the germline V gene. CDR3 length equals 13 residues. The V end was cut by 6 bases, the J end by 6 bases, with 11 bases between. CDR3 DNA sequence: TGTGCCAGCAGGAGGATGGGGGCCGGGGAGCTGTTTTTT. As protein: CASRRMGAGELFF. The entire variable domain, with the rest obtained from reference TRBV2 and TRBJ2-2, is as follows: EPEVTQTPSHQVTQMGQEVILRCVPISNHLYFYWYRQILGQKVEFLVSFYNNEISEKSEIFDDQFSVERPDGSNFTLKIRSTKLEDSAMYFCASRRMGAGELFFGEGSRLTVL.